A single sample is the source of the 18 T cell receptor beta chains below, sequenced in a study of T cells in Graves' hyperthyroidism and ophthalmopathy. It was RNA transcripts that yielded the amplified TCR beta CDR3 regions. First-round RT-PCR with HTBI primers amplified the TCR CDR3 region. TCRdb re-derived calls from the multiplex PCR reads in MiXCR, one entry per CDR3 protein. The sample yields nearly 110,000 distinct CDR3 sequences, 15% to 20% seen once. The sample was blood. The receptor source for this set is a woman between 45 and 65 years old with Graves' hyperthyroidism.

This clonotype was recorded at least ten times. The chain links TRBV28 to TRBJ1-4; D is perhaps TRBD1 (5 bases). The CDR3 has 12 amino acids. CDR1 is MDHEN and CDR2 is SYDVKM in the germline V gene. Trimming took off 5 bases at V and 8 bases at J, with 9 bases between the two ends. CDR3 nucleotide sequence: TGTGCCAGCAGTCCGGCAGGGGAAAAACTGTTTTTT. It is translated as CASSPAGEKLFF.

The chain has TRBV18 and TRBJ1-3, with D uncertain. V shed 3 bases and J shed 2 bases, with 5 bases lying between them. Germline CDR1 and CDR2: KGHSH and LQKENI. The CDR3 contains 13 residues. The CDR3, as DNA: TGTGCCAGCTCACCGACTGCTGGAAACACCATATATTTT. Amino acid sequence: CASSPTAGNTIYF. The entire variable domain, with the rest obtained from reference TRBV18 and TRBJ1-3, is as follows: NAGVMQNPRHLVRRRGQEARLRCSPMKGHSHVYWYRQLPEEGLKFMVYLQKENIIDESGMPKERFSAEFPKEGPSILRIQQVVRGDSAAYFCASSPTAGNTIYFGEGSWLTVV.

This clonotype came up many times. The V and J genes are TRBV12-3 or TRBV12-4 and TRBJ1-1; possibly TRBD1 for D (6 bases). V gave up 2 bases and J gave up 10 bases, with 14 bases separating them. CDR3 size: 13 residues. CDR3 in DNA: TGTGCCAGCAGTTTATTGGGGGGCGAGCGAGCTTTCTTT. Protein product: CASSLLGGERAFF.

This clonotype was counted many times. This rearrangement joins TRBV2 to TRBJ2-7; the D gene could be TRBD1 or TRBD2 (5 bases each). This CDR3 spans 14 amino acids. V lost 11 bases and J lost 7, with 24 bases in between. Per germline, CDR1 SNHLY and CDR2 FYNNEI. CDR3 sequence reads: CAGTRDSGLGEQYF. In nucleotides, the CDR3 is TGTGCCGGCACCCGGGATTCGGGGCTCGGGGAGCAGTACTTC.

In its sample, this clonotype was seen many times. The chain has TRBV20-1 and TRBJ2-3, with unresolved D. Germline V gives CDR1 DFQATT, CDR2 SNEGSKA (reference sequence). Trimming removed 5 bases at V and 0 bases at J, with 15 bases between. This CDR3 spans 15 amino acids. The CDR3 loop is CSADPRLNSTDTQYF. CDR3 sequence (DNA): TGCAGTGCTGACCCCCGATTGAATAGCACAGATACGCAGTATTTT.

This clonotype occurred many times. The rearrangement joins TRBV5-1 to TRBJ2-3; 7 bases map to TRBD2. Trimming at V came to 6 bases and at J to 2 bases, leaving 9 bases not matched to a gene. The CDR3 is made up of 15 amino acids. Germline V lookup: CDR1 SGHRS, CDR2 YFSETQ. The CDR3 bases are TGCGCCAGCAACCCGGCGGGAGTACCCACAGATACGCAGTATTTT. Translated: CASNPAGVPTDTQYF. Filled out from reference TRBV5-1 and TRBJ2-3, the complete variable domain reads KAGVTQTPRYLIKTRGQQVTLSCSPISGHRSVSWYQQTPGQGLQFLFEYFSETQRNKGNFPGRFSGRQFSNSRSEMNVSTLELGDSALYLCASNPAGVPTDTQYFGPGTRLTVL.

This clonotype was detected ten times or more. The chain carries TRBV29-1 and TRBJ2-4; tentatively, D is TRBD2 (5 bases). The V end lost 4 bases, the J end lost 11 bases, and 18 bases lay between the germline ends. Germline assignment: CDR1 SQVTM and CDR2 ANQGSEA. This CDR3 has 13 amino acids. In DNA, the CDR3 is TGCAGCGTTGCCGCGGGCACGGAAAATTTTCAGTACTTC. The encoded protein is CSVAAGTENFQYF.

This clonotype was detected ten times or more. J is TRBJ1-1 and V is TRBV30, with unresolved D. V was clipped by 7 bases and J by 0 bases, with 12 bases between them. The CDR3 runs to 13 residues. Germline loops: CDR1 GTSNPN, CDR2 SVGIG (reference sequence). The CDR3 loop is CAFAGRLNTEAFF. Written as DNA, the CDR3 is TGTGCCTTCGCCGGACGGTTGAACACTGAAGCTTTCTTT.

There are many counts of this clonotype. The gene calls are TRBV7-9 and TRBJ2-1; 9 bases agree with TRBD2. Trimming removed 0 bases from V and 6 bases from J; junction bases left unmatched: 6. The CDR3 sequence is 16 residues long. Germline V gene lookup returns CDR1 SEHNR and CDR2 FQNEAQ (reference sequence). CDR3 residues: CASSLAPSGKINEQFF. CDR3 nucleotides: TGTGCCAGCAGCTTAGCGCCTAGCGGGAAAATCAATGAGCAGTTCTTC.

This clonotype was seen more than once but under ten times. V gene TRBV25-1 combines with J gene TRBJ2-5; D is undetermined. Germline V gene data show CDR1 as MGHDK and CDR2 as SYGVNS. With 1 base removed from V and 5 bases from J, the gap between germline ends came to 5 bases. The CDR3 spans 12 residues. CDR3 sequence reads: CASSESWETQYF. The DNA of the CDR3 is TGTGCCAGCAGTGAATCTTGGGAGACCCAGTACTTC.

This clonotype was detected ten times or more. This sequence joins TRBV28 and TRBJ1-2; D possibly corresponds to TRBD1 (5 bases). This CDR3 is built from 14 residues. V was trimmed by 5 bases and J by 7 bases, leaving 17 bases between them. Germline lookup yields CDR1 MDHEN and CDR2 SYDVKM. The CDR3 DNA sequence: TGTGCCAGCAGTCCAGGACTGTCGGGGGGTGGCTACACCTTC. It codes for CASSPGLSGGGYTF.

This clonotype was observed many times. The CDR3 loop reads CSAPSGSYEQYF. CDR3 coding DNA: TGCAGTGCTCCCAGCGGATCCTACGAGCAGTACTTC. J is TRBJ2-7 and V is TRBV20-1; possibly TRBD2 for D (5 bases). CDR1 and CDR2 from the germline V gene are DFQATT and SNEGSKA (reference sequence). The V and J ends lost 5 bases and 1 base respectively, with 9 bases between them. This CDR3 is built from 12 residues.

This clonotype has ten or more counts. V usage is TRBV28 and J usage is TRBJ1-2, with 8 bases that match TRBD1. The CDR3 is made up of 14 amino acids. Unmatched junction bases numbered 8, after V lost 6 bases and J lost 5 bases. Germline CDR1 and CDR2: MDHEN and SYDVKM. The CDR3 spells CASSSPGQAYGYTF. CDR3 sequence (DNA): TGTGCCAGCAGCAGTCCGGGACAGGCGTATGGCTACACCTTC.

The chain links TRBV7-3 to TRBJ2-1; 8 nucleotides align to TRBD2. The CDR3 extends over 17 amino acids. The V gene end was trimmed by 1 base and the J gene end by 1 base; junction bases not matched to a gene: 6. Germline assignment: CDR1 SGHTA and CDR2 FQGTGA. CDR3 bases: TGTGCCAGCAGCTTAAGTTCTACGGGAGGGTCCTACAATGAGCAGTTCTTC. Translated: CASSLSSTGGSYNEQFF.

On this clonotype: A much larger clone lies a single base off, so this may be a read error. The CDR3 DNA reads TGTGCCACCAGAACGGACAGGTACGAGCAGTACTTC. Translating it yields CATRTDRYEQYF. The V and J genes are TRBV2 and TRBJ2-7; 7 bases agree with TRBD1. V shed 10 bases and J 4 bases; nucleotides not matched to a gene: 7. Germline V gene lookup returns CDR1 SNHLY and CDR2 FYNNEI. The CDR3 covers 12 residues.

The table lists this clonotype with many counts. This chain uses TRBV2 with TRBJ1-1; possibly TRBD1 for D (5 bases). This CDR3 comprises 14 residues. Germline V gives CDR1 SNHLY, CDR2 FYNNEI. With 0 bases removed from V and 4 bases from J, the gap between germline ends came to 9 bases. DNA of the CDR3: TGTGCCAGCAGTGAAGCGGGGGGGAGCACTGAAGCTTTCTTT. Translating it yields CASSEAGGSTEAFF.

This clonotype was seen many times. The J gene is TRBJ2-2, the V gene TRBV7-9; the match to TRBD1 covers 7 bases. In germline, CDR1 is SEHNR, CDR2 FQNEAQ (reference sequence). The trim removed 5 bases at V and 5 bases at J, leaving 8 bases unmatched. The CDR3 consists of 15 residues. This CDR3 reads CASSGQVMGTGELFF. CDR3 sequence (DNA): TGTGCCAGCAGCGGACAGGTCATGGGAACCGGGGAGCTGTTTTTT.

This clonotype was seen at least ten times. V gene TRBV12-3 or TRBV12-4 combines with J gene TRBJ2-2; D is unresolved. The germline V and J ends were trimmed by 5 bases and 5 bases, with 15 bases remaining between them. The CDR3 is 15 residues long. DNA of the CDR3: TGTGCCAGCAGTACCCGGGTCGAGGTGACCGGGGAGCTGTTTTTT. Translated, it gives CASSTRVEVTGELFF.